This T cell receptor (beta chain) comes out of a study of vaccination and CD4 T cells after COVID-19. This clonotype was observed a handful of times. The antigen is undetermined. The sample's treatment: approximately nine-day PBMC culture with coronavirus spike peptide pools or control peptides (ViraFEST assay). Sequencing of cultured CD4+ T cell DNA used the Oncomine TCR Beta short-read assay. TCRdb recomputed calls from the PCR reads with MiXCR, one row per CDR3 protein. The sample lists under 20,000 distinct CDR3 sequences, roughly 23% seen once, with 7% to 8.5% in the top ten. Trimming pared 5 bases from V and 5 bases from J, leaving 13 bases between. The CDR3 extends over 14 amino acids.

This TCR came from a human donor with COVID-19. The sample comprised cultured CD4+ T cells from blood. The gene calls are TRBV12-3 or TRBV12-4 and TRBJ1-5, with D perhaps TRBD1 (6 bases). The CDR3: CASSVDRRDQPQHF. In DNA, the CDR3 is TGTGCCAGCAGTGTTGACAGGAGGGATCAGCCCCAGCATTTT.